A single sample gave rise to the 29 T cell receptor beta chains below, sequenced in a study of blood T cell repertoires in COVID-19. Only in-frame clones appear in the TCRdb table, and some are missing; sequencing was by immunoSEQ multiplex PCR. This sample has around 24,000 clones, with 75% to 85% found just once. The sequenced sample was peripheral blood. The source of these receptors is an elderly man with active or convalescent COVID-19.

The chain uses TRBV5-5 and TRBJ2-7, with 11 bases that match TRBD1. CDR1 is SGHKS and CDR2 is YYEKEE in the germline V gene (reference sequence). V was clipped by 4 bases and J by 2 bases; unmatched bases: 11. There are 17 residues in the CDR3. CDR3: CASSNGQGAGSTYEQYF. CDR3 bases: TGTGCCAGCAGCAATGGACAGGGGGCTGGCTCGACCTACGAGCAGTACTTC.

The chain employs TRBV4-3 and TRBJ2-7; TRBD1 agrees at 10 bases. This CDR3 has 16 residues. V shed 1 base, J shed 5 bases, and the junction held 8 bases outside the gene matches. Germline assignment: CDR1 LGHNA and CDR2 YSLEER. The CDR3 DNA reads TGCGCCAGCAGCCAAGGGGGACAGGGGTTTCCCAACGAGCAGTACTTC. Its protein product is CASSQGGQGFPNEQYF.

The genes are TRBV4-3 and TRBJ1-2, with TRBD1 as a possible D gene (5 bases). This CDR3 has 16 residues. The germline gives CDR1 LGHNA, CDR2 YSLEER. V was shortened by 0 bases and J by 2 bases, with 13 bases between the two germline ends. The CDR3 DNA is TGCGCCAGCAGCCAAGACAGGACAAACCTAAACTATGGCTACACCTTC. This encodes CASSQDRTNLNYGYTF.

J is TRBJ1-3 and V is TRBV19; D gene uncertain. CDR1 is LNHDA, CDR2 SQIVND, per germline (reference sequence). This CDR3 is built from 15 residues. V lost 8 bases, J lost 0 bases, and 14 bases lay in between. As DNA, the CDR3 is TGTGCCAGTGGGTGGAGATCCTCCTCTGGAAACACCATATATTTT. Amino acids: CASGWRSSSGNTIYF.

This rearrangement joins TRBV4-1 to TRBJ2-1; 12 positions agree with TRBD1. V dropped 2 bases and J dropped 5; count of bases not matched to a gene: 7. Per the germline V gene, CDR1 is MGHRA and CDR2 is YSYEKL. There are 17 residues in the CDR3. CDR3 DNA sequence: TGCGCCAGCAGCCAATCTGGGGGGACAGGGGGCCACAATGAGCAGTTCTTC. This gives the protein CASSQSGGTGGHNEQFF.

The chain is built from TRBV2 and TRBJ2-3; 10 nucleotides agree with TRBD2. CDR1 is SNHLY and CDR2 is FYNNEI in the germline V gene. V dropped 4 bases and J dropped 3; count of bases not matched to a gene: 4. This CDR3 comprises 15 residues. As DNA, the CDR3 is TGTGCCAGCAGTGCCCAGACTAGCGGGACAGATACGCAGTATTTT. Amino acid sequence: CASSAQTSGTDTQYF.

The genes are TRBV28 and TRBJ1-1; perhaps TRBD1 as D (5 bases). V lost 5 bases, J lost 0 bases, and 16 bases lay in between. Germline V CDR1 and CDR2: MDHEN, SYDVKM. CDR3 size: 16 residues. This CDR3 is CASSRIRRALNTEAFF. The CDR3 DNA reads TGTGCCAGCAGTCGAATACGCAGGGCCTTGAACACTGAAGCTTTCTTT.

The CDR3 spells CASSSQYSNQPQHF. The CDR3, as DNA: TGTGCCAGCAGCTCTCAGTATAGCAATCAGCCCCAGCATTTT. The genes are TRBV5-5 and TRBJ1-5, with D unresolved. The V end was cut by 3 bases, the J end by 0 bases, with 7 bases between. CDR1 SGHKS and CDR2 YYEKEE come from the germline V gene (reference sequence). This CDR3 is 14 amino acids long.

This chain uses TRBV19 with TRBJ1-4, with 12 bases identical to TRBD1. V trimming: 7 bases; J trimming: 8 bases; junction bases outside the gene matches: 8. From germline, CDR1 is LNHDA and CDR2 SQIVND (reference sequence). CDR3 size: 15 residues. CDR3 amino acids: CASMPGGTGGEKLFF. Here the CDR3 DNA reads TGTGCCAGTATGCCCGGGGGGACAGGGGGCGAAAAACTGTTTTTT.

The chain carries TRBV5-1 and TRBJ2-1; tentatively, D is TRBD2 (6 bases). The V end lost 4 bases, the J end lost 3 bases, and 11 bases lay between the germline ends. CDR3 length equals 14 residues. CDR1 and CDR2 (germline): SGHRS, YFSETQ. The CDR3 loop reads CASSETTSYNEQFF. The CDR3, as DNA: TGCGCCAGCAGCGAGACGACTAGCTACAATGAGCAGTTCTTC.

CDR3 sequence reads: CASRQGEKLFF. The CDR3 DNA follows: TGCGCCAGCAGACAGGGGGAAAAACTGTTTTTT. The chain recombines TRBV10-2 with TRBJ1-4; TRBD1 aligns across 7 bases. Germline loops: CDR1 WSHSY, CDR2 SAAADI. CDR3 length equals 11 residues. Trimming took 6 bases from V and 8 from J; bases not matched to a gene: 0.

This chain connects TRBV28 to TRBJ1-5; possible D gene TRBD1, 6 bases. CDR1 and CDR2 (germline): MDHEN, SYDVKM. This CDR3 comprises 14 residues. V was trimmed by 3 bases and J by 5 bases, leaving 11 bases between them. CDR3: CASSFNRDHQPQHF. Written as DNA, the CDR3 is TGTGCCAGCAGTTTTAACAGGGACCATCAGCCCCAGCATTTT.

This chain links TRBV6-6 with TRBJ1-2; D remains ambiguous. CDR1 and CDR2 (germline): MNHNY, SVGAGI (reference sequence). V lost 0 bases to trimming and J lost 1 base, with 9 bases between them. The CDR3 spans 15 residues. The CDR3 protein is CASSYSAELNYGYTF. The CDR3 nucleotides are TGTGCCAGCAGTTACTCGGCGGAACTTAACTATGGCTACACCTTC.

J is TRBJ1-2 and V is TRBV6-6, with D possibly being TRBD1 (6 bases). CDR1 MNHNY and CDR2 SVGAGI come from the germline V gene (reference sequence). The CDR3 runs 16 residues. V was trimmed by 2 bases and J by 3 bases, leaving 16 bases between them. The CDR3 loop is CASSYARRGPDYGYTF. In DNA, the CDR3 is TGTGCCAGCAGTTACGCCCGGCGGGGGCCGGACTATGGCTACACCTTC.

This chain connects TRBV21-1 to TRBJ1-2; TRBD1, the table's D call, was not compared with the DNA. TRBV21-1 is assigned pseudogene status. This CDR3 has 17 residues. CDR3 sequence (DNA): TGTGCCAGCAGCCCTTTTGATGGGACAGAGCAAAACTATGGCTACACCTTC. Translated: CASSPFDGTEQNYGYTF.

CDR3 nucleotide sequence: TGCGCCAGCAGCCAGGACCGAATCGTGACAGGGGTGAACACTGAAGCTTTCTTT. The encoded protein is CASSQDRIVTGVNTEAFF. The rearrangement joins TRBV4-3 to TRBJ1-1, with 8 bases fitting TRBD1. There are 18 residues in the CDR3. J lost 0 bases, V lost 3 bases, and 12 bases had no gene match. The V gene's germline CDR1 is LGHNA and CDR2 YSLEER.

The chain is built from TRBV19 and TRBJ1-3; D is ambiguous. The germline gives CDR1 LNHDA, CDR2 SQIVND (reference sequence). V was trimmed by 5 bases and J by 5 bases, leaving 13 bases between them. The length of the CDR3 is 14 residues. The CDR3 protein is CASSDQVGRNTIYF. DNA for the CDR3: TGTGCCAGTAGTGACCAGGTCGGAAGAAACACCATATATTTT.

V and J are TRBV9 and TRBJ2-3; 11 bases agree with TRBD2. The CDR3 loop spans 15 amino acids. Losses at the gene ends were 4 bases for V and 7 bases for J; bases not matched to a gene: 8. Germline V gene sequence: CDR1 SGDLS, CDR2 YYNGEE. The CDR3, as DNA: TGTGCCAGCAGCCCCGGGACTAGCGGAGCCAATACGCAGTATTTT. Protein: CASSPGTSGANTQYF.

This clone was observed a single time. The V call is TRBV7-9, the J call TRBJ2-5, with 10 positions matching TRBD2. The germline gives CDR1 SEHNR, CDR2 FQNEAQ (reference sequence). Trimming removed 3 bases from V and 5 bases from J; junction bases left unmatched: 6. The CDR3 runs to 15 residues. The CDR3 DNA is TGTGCCAGCAGCTTCATAGCGGGGGGCGGGGAGACCCAGTACTTC. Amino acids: CASSFIAGGGETQYF.

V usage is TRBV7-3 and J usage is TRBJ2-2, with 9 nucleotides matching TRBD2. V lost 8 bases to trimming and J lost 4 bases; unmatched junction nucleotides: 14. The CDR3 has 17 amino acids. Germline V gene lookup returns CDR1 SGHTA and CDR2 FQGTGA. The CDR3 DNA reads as TGTGCCAGCGGGCCCCTAGGGCTAGCGGGGCCCACCGGGGAGCTGTTTTTT. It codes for CASGPLGLAGPTGELFF.

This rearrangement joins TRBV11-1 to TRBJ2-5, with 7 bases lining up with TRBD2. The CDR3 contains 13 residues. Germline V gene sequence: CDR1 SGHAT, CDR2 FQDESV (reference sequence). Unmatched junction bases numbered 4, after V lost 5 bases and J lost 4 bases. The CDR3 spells CASSPPGGETQYF. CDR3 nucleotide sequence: TGTGCCAGCAGCCCTCCGGGGGGAGAGACCCAGTACTTC.

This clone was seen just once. The CDR3 spells CASSPRLDTQYF. The CDR3 DNA follows: TGTGCCAGCAGCCCCCGACTAGATACGCAGTATTTT. This chain connects TRBV9 to TRBJ2-3; D gene unclear. Germline V gene data show CDR1 as SGDLS and CDR2 as YYNGEE. Trimming removed 4 bases from V and 5 bases from J, with 8 bases in between. The CDR3 loop spans 12 amino acids.

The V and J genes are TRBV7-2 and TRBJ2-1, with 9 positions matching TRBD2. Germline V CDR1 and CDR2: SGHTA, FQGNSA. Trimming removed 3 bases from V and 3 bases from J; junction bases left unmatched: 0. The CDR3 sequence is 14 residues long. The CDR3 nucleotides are TGTGCCAGCAGCTTTAGCGGGGGCTACAATGAGCAGTTCTTC. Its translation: CASSFSGGYNEQFF.

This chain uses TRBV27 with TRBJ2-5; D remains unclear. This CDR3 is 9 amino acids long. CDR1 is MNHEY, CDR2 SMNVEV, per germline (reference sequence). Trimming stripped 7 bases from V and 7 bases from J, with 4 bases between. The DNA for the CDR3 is TGTGCCAGCACCTTGACCCAGTACTTC. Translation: CASTLTQYF.

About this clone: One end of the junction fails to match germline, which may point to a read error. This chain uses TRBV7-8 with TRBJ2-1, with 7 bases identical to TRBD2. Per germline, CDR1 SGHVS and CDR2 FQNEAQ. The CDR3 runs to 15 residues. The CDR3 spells CASSLVTSSHNEQFF. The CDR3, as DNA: TGTGCCAGCAGCTTGGTGACTAGCTCCCACAATGAGCAGTTCTTC.

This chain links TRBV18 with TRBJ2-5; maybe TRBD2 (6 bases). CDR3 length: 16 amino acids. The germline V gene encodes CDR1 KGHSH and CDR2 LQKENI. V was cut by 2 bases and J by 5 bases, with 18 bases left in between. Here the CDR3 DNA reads TGTGCCAGCTCACCAAATCGGGCAGCCGGGAGTGAGACCCAGTACTTC. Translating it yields CASSPNRAAGSETQYF.

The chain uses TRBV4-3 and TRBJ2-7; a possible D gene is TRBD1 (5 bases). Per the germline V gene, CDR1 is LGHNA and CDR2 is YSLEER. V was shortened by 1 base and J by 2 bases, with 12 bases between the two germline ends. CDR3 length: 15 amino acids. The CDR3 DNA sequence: TGCGCCAGCAGCCAAGTTCAGGGAAGGACCTACGAGCAGTACTTC. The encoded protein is CASSQVQGRTYEQYF.

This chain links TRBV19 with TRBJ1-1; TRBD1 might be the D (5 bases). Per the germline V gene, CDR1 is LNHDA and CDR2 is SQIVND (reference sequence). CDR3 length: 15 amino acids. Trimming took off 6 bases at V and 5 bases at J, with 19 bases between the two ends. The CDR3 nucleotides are TGTGCCAGTAGCTGGTGGTCAGGGAAAGAGACTGAAGCTTTCTTT. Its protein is CASSWWSGKETEAFF.

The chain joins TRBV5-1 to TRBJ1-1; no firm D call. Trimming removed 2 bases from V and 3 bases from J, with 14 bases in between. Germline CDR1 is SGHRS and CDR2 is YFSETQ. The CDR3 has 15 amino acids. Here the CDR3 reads CASSFGSGGYTEAFF. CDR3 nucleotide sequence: TGCGCCAGCAGCTTTGGGTCGGGAGGGTACACTGAAGCTTTCTTT.